A single TCR beta chain is shown here with its context. CDR3 size: 15 residues. V was clipped by 4 bases and J by 1 base, with 12 bases between them. Germline-derived CDR1 and CDR2 are SGHRS and YFSETQ. The data derive from a study of control samples from healthy donors and cancer patients. TCRdb's copy holds only in-frame clones and misses some; the assay was immunoSEQ multiplex PCR. The profile covers tens of thousands of clones, with 85% appearing a single time and around 6.7% taken by the ten largest. What was sequenced was PBMCs. This clonotype was obtained from a woman aged 60-75 years with head and neck cancer. This chain connects TRBV5-1 to TRBJ2-1; D gene unclear. The CDR3 protein is CASSTSGLSYNEQFF. CDR3 sequence (DNA): TGCGCCAGCAGCACCTCCGGGCTATCCTACAATGAGCAGTTCTTC.